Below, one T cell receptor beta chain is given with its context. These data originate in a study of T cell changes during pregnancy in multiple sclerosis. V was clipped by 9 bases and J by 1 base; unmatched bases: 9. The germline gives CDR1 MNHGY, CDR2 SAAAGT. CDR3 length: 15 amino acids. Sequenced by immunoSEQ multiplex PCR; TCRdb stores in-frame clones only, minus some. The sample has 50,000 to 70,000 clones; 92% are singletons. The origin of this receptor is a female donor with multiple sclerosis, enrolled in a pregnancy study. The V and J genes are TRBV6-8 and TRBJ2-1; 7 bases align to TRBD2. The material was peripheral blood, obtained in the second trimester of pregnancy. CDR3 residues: CARNFPGGSYNEQFF. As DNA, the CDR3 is TGTGCCAGAAACTTTCCGGGAGGTTCCTACAATGAGCAGTTCTTC.